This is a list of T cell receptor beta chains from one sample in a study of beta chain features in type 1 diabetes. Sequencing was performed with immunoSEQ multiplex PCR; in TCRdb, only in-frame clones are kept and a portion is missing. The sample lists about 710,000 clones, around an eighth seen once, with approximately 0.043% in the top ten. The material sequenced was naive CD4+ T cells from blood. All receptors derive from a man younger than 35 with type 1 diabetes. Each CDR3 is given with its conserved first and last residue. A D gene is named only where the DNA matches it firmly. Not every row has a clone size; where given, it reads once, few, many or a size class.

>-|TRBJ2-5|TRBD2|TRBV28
CASSFPAGGIETQYF
TGTGCCAGCAGTTTCCCAGCGGGGGGGATAGAGACCCAGTACTTC
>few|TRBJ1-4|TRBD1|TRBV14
CASSRTGEYEKLFF
TGTGCCAGCAGCCGGACAGGGGAGTACGAAAAACTGTTTTTT
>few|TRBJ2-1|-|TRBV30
CAWRLDRVGGLAPRGAYNEQFF
TGTGCCTGGAGGCTGGACAGGGTTGGGGGACTAGCACCACGAGGGGCCTACAATGAGCAGTTCTTC
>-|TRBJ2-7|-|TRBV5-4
CASSRAGDSYEQYF
TGTGCCAGCAGTCGAGCGGGGGACAGCTACGAGCAGTACTTC
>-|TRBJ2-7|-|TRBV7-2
CASSQGSVGEQYF
TGTGCCAGCTCCCAAGGCAGTGTGGGGGAGCAGTACTTC
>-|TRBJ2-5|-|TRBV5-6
CASTLRWTATTQYF
TGTGCCAGCACCCTCCGGTGGACGGCGACAACCCAGTACTTC
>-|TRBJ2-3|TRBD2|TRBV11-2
CASSTSGADTQYF
TGTGCCAGCAGCACTAGCGGCGCAGATACGCAGTATTTT
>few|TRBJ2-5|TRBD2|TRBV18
CASSPGLAETQYF
TGTGCCAGCTCACCGGGACTAGCGGAGACCCAGTACTTC
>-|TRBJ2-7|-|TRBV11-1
CASSLTGLRHEQYF
TGTGCCAGCAGCTTAACAGGTCTGCGGCACGAGCAGTACTTC
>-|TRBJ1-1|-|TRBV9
CASSVAGNTEAFF
TGTGCCAGCAGCGTAGCTGGGAACACTGAAGCTTTCTTT
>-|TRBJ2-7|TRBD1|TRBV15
CATSDTGTGRSYEQYF
TGTGCCACCAGCGACACCGGGACAGGTCGCTCCTACGAGCAGTACTTC
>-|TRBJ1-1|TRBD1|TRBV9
CASSLGTAITEAFF
TGTGCCAGCAGCTTAGGGACAGCAATTACTGAAGCTTTCTTT
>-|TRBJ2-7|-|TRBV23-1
CASRPAGVVYEQYF
TGCGCCAGCAGGCCCGCAGGGGTGGTGTACGAGCAGTACTTC
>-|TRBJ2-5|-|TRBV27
CASSTLGGEETQYF
TGTGCCAGCAGTACCTTGGGCGGGGAGGAGACCCAGTACTTC
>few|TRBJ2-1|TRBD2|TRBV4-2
CASSQEPPFTSGEYNEQFF
TGTGCCAGCAGCCAAGAGCCCCCGTTTACTAGCGGGGAATACAATGAGCAGTTCTTC
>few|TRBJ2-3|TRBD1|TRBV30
CAWTIGQGTDTQYF
TGTGCCTGGACCATCGGACAGGGCACAGATACGCAGTATTTT
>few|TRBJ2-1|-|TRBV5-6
CASSSRRGNEQFF
TGTGCCAGCAGCTCGCGGAGGGGCAATGAGCAGTTCTTC
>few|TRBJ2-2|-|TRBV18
CASSPPSRSPGELFF
TGTGCCAGCTCACCACCGTCCCGATCCCCGGGGGAGCTGTTTTTT
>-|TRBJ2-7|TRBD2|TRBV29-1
CSVGGGSLEQYF
TGCAGCGTTGGCGGGGGGTCTCTGGAGCAGTACTTC
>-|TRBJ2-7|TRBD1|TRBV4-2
CASSQDGDRHTYEQYF
TGTGCCAGCAGCCAAGACGGGGACAGGCATACCTACGAGCAGTACTTC
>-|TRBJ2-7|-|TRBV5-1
CASSFGITYEQYF
TGCGCCAGCAGCTTTGGGATAACCTACGAGCAGTACTTC
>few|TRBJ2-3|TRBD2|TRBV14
CASSPGTSGSRDTQYF
TGTGCCAGCAGCCCCGGGACTAGCGGGAGCAGAGATACGCAGTATTTT
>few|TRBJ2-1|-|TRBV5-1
CASSSDRDQLFF
TGCGCCAGCAGCTCGGACCGGGACCAGCTATTCTTC
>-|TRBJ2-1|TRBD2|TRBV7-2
CASTIVGGAYNEQFF
TGTGCCAGCACCATCGTGGGGGGGGCCTACAATGAGCAGTTCTTC
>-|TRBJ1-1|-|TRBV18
CATGRGITSTEAFF
TGTGCCACGGGTAGAGGGATAACGAGCACTGAAGCTTTCTTT
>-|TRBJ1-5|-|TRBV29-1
CSVARAGNQPQHF
TGCAGCGTTGCGAGGGCAGGCAATCAGCCCCAGCATTTT
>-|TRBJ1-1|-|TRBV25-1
CASSESGRDTEAFF
TGTGCCAGCAGTGAATCAGGGCGGGACACTGAAGCTTTCTTT
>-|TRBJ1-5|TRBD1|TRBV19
CASSVRQGSNQPQHF
TGTGCCAGTAGTGTCCGACAGGGGAGCAATCAGCCCCAGCATTTT
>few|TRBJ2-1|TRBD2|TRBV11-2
CASSSIGTSGGVYNEQFF
TGTGCCAGCAGCTCCATCGGGACTAGCGGAGGAGTGTACAATGAGCAGTTCTTC
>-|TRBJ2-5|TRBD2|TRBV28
CASSLISSGKSGTQYF
TGTGCCAGCAGTTTGATCTCTAGCGGCAAGTCGGGGACCCAGTACTTC
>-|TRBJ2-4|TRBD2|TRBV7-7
CASSPRVAGCQNIQYF
TGTGCTAGCAGCCCCCGGGTAGCGGGGTGTCAAAACATTCAGTACTTC
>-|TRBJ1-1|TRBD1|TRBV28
CASSPGQGSPEAFF
TGTGCCAGCAGTCCGGGACAGGGGTCCCCTGAAGCTTTCTTT
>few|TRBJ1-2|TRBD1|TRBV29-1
CSVAHGQATYGYTF
TGCAGCGTGGCCCACGGACAGGCAACGTATGGCTACACCTTC
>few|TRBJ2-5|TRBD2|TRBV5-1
CASSASGATQETQYF
TGCGCCAGCAGCGCTAGCGGGGCTACCCAAGAGACCCAGTACTTC
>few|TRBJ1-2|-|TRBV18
CASSPPDGDGYGYTF
TGTGCCAGCTCACCGCCTGACGGGGACGGCTATGGCTACACCTTC
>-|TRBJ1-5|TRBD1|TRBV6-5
CASSSYRGIGNQPQHF
TGTGCCAGCAGTTCATACAGGGGGATTGGCAATCAGCCCCAGCATTTT
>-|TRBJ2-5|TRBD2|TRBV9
CASSVWASGETQYF
TGTGCCAGCAGCGTATGGGCTAGCGGAGAGACCCAGTACTTC
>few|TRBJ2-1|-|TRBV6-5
CASSRGASSYNEQFF
TGTGCCAGCAGTCGCGGGGCTAGCTCCTACAATGAGCAGTTCTTC
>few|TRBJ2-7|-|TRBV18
CASSIGRDQYEQYF
TGTGCCAGCTCAATTGGACGGGACCAATACGAGCAGTACTTC
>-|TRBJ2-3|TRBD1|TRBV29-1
CSVGQGATDTQYF
TGCAGCGTTGGGCAGGGGGCCACAGATACGCAGTATTTT
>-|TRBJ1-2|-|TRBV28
CASSRLEGSYGYTF
TGTGCCAGCAGTCGCCTGGAGGGAAGCTATGGCTACACCTTC
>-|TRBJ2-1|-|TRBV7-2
CASSSPAGNEQFF
TGTGCCAGCAGCTCCCCCGCTGGGAATGAGCAGTTCTTC
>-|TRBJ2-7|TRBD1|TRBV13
CASSPDRVRYEQYF
TGTGCCAGCAGCCCAGACAGGGTTCGGTACGAGCAGTACTTC
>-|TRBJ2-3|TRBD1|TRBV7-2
CASSWGQRDTQYF
TGTGCCAGCAGCTGGGGACAGAGGGATACGCAGTATTTT
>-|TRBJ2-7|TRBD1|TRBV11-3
CASSFGQGHYEQYF
TGTGCCAGCAGCTTCGGACAGGGACACTACGAGCAGTACTTC
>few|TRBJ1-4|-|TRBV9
CASSKVGEKLFF
TGTGCCAGTTCCAAGGTCGGGGAAAAACTGTTTTTT
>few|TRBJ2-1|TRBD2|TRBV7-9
CASSLVREGIYNEQFF
TGTGCCAGCAGCTTAGTGCGGGAGGGCATCTACAATGAGCAGTTCTTC
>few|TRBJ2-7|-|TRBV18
CASSQDVYEQYF
TGTGCCAGCTCCCAGGACGTCTACGAGCAGTACTTC
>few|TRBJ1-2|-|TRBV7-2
CASSLDAAARGYTF
TGTGCCAGCAGCTTAGATGCGGCAGCTCGAGGCTACACCTTC
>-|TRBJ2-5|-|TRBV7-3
CASSLQPAAQETQYF
TGTGCCAGCAGCCTCCAGCCAGCGGCCCAAGAGACCCAGTACTTC
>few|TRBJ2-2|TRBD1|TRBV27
CASSRTGGSGELFF
TGTGCCAGCAGCCGGACAGGGGGCTCCGGGGAGCTGTTTTTT
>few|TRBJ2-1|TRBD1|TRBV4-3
CASSPGQGSYNEQFF
TGCGCCAGCAGCCCGGGACAGGGATCCTACAATGAGCAGTTCTTC
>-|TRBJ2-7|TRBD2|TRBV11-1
CASSSRTSGGISYEQYF
TGTGCCAGCAGCTCTAGGACTAGCGGGGGAATCTCCTACGAGCAGTACTTC
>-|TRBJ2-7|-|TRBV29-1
CSAEAGGYEQYF
TGCAGCGCCGAGGCCGGGGGCTACGAGCAGTACTTC
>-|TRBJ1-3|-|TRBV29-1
CSVVPGTGNTIYF
TGCAGCGTTGTCCCCGGGACTGGAAACACCATATATTTT
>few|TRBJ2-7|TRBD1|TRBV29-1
CSGLQGSTYEQYF
TGCAGCGGGTTACAGGGGTCAACTTACGAGCAGTACTTC
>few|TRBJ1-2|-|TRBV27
CASSPRAGTNYGYTF
TGTGCCAGCAGTCCACGGGCGGGAACTAACTATGGCTACACCTTC
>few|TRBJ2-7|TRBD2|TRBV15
CATSRNLAGGPAEQYF
TGTGCCACCAGCAGAAATTTAGCGGGAGGGCCTGCCGAGCAGTACTTC
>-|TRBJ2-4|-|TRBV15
CATSGVGDVAKNIQYF
TGTGCCACCAGCGGCGTGGGGGACGTGGCCAAAAACATTCAGTACTTC